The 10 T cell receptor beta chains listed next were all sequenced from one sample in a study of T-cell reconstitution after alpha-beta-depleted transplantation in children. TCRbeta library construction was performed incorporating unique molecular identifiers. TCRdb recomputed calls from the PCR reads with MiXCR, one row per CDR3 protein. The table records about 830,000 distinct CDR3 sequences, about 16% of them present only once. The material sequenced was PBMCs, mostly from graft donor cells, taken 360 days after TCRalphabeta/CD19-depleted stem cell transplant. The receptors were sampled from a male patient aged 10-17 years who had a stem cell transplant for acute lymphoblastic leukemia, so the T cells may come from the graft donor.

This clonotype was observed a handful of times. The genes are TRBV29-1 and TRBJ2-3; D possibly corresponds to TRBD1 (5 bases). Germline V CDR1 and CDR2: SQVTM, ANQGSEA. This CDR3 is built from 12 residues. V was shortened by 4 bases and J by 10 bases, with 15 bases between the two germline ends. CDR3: CSVAWGPSAQYF. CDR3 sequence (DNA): TGCAGCGTTGCTTGGGGCCCCTCGGCGCAGTATTTT.

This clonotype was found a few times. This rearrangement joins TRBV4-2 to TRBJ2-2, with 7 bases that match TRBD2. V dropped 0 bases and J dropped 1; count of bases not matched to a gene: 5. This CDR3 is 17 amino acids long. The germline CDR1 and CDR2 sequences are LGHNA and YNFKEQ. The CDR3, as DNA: TGTGCCAGCAGCCAAGATCCCGCTAGCGGGAACACCGGGGAGCTGTTTTTT. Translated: CASSQDPASGNTGELFF.

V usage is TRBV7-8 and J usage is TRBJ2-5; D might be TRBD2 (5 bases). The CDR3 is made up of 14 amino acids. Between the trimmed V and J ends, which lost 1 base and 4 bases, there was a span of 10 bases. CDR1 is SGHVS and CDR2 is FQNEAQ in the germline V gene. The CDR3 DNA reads TGTGCCAGCAGCTTAGTCGAGGGAGCAGAGACCCAGTACTTC. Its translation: CASSLVEGAETQYF.

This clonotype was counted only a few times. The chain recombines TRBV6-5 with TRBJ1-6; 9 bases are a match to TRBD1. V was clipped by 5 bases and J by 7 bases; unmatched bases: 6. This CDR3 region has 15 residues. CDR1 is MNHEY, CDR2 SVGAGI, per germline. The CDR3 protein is CASSPDRGSNSPLHF. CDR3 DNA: TGTGCCAGCAGTCCAGACAGGGGGTCGAATTCACCCCTCCACTTT.

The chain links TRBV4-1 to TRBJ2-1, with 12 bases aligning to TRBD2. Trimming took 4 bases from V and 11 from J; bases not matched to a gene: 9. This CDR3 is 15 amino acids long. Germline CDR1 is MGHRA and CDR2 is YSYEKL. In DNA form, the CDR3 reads TGCGCCAGCAGCCTCGGGAGGACTAGCGGGATAAAGCAGTTCTTC. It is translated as CASSLGRTSGIKQFF.

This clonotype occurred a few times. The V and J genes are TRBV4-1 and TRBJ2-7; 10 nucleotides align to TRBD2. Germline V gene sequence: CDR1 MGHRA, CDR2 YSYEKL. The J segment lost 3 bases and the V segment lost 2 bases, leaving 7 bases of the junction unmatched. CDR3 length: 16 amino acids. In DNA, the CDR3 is TGCGCCAGCAGCCAATTAGGGACTAGCGTGATCTACGAGCAGTACTTC. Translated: CASSQLGTSVIYEQYF.

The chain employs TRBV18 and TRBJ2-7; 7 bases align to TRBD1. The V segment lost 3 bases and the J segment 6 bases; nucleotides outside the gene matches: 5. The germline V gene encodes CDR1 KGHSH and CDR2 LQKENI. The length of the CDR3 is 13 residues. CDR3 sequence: CASSPSTGREQYF. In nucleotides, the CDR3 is TGTGCCAGCTCACCTTCGACAGGGCGCGAGCAGTACTTC.

CDR3 region: CASRRQGRQETQYF. CDR3 DNA: TGTGCCAGTAGGAGACAGGGGCGCCAAGAGACCCAGTACTTC. This sequence joins TRBV19 and TRBJ2-5; 8 positions match TRBD1. The length of the CDR3 is 14 residues. Germline CDR1 and CDR2: LNHDA and SQIVND (reference sequence). The V segment lost 6 bases and the J segment 1 base; nucleotides outside the gene matches: 4.

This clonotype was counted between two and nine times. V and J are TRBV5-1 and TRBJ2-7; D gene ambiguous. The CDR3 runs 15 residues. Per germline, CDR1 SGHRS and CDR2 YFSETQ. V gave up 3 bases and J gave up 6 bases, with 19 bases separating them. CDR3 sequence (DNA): TGCGCCAGCAGCTGGGTTGTGGAGACCCTCTGCGAGCAGTACTTC. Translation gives CASSWVVETLCEQYF.

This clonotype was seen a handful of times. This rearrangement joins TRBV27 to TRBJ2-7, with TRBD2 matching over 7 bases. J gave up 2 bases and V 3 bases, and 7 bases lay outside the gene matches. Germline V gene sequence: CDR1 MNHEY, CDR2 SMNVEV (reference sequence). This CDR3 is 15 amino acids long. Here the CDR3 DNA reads TGTGCCAGCAGTTTCTCCCTAGCGGCAACCTACGAGCAGTACTTC. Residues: CASSFSLAATYEQYF.